This TCR beta chain was recorded in a study of PD-L1 blockade in urothelial cancer. About the research overall: Atezolizumab (1,200 mg intravenously every 3 weeks) began in the mid-2010s for patients. Once treatment had started, blood was analyzed at 3 weeks (second dose) and again at 6 weeks. When blood samples were assessed, the median T cell count was about 140,000. Study-wide results and caveats: When pretreatment blood TCR clonality was below the median, it predicted better survival.

V lost 6 bases to trimming and J lost 1 base; unmatched junction nucleotides: 5. The CDR3 runs 15 residues. The germline V gene encodes CDR1 MNHEY and CDR2 SVGAGI. Comment on this clone: Its target is not known. Additional DNA sequences in this sample encode the identical CDR3.

Sequencing was performed with immunoSEQ multiplex PCR; in TCRdb, only in-frame clones are kept and a portion is missing. The sample carries approximately 30,000 clones, 75% to 90% recorded once. Specimen: PBMCs, collected around atezolizumab (anti-PD-L1) treatment. The sequence was collected from a man in his fifties or sixties with urothelial cancer. The V call is TRBV6-5, the J call TRBJ1-5; 8 bases align to TRBD1. The CDR3 DNA is TGTGCCAGCAGGAAACAGGGGGGGAGCAATCAGCCCCAGCATTTT. As protein: CASRKQGGSNQPQHF.